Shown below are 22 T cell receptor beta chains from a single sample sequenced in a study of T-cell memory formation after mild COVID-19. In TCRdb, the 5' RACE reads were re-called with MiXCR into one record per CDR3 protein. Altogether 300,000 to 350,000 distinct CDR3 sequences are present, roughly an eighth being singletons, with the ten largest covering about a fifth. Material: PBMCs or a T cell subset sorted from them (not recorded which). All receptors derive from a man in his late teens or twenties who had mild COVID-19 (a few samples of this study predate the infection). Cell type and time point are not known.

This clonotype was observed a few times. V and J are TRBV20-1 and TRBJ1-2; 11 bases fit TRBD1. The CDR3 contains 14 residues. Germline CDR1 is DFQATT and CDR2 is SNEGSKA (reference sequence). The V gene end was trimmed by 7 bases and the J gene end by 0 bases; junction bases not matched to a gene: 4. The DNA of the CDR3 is TGCAGTGTGGGACAGGGGGGTACTAACTATGGCTACACCTTC. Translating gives CSVGQGGTNYGYTF.

This chain's CDR3 is CSVASGKRWDEQYF. Here the CDR3 DNA reads TGCAGCGTTGCCTCCGGGAAGAGGTGGGACGAGCAGTACTTC. The chain recombines TRBV29-1 with TRBJ2-7; perhaps TRBD2 as D (5 bases). The CDR3 sequence is 14 residues long. The V end lost 4 bases, the J end lost 5 bases, and 18 bases lay between the germline ends. The germline V gene encodes CDR1 SQVTM and CDR2 ANQGSEA.

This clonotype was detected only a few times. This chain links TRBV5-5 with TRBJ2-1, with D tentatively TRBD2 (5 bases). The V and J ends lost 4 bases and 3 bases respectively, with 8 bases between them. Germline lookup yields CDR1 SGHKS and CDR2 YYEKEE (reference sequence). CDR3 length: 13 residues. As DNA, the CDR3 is TGTGCCAGCAGCCATACTAGCTACAATGAGCAGTTCTTC. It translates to CASSHTSYNEQFF. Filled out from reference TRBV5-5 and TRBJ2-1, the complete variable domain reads DAGVTQSPTHLIKTRGQQVTLRCSPISGHKSVSWYQQVLGQGPQFIFQYYEKEERGRGNFPDRFSARQFPNYSSELNVNALLLGDSALYLCASSHTSYNEQFFGPGTRLTVL.

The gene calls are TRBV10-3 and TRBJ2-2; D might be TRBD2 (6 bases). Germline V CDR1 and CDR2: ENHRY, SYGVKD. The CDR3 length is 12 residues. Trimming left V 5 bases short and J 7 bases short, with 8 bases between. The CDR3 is CAISWGGGELFF. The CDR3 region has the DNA TGTGCCATCAGTTGGGGAGGCGGGGAGCTGTTTTTT.

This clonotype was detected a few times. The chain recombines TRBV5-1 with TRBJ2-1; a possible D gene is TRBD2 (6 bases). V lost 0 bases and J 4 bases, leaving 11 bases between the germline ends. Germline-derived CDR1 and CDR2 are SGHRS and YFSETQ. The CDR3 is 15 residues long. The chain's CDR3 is CASSLELGRYNEQFF. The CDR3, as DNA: TGCGCCAGCAGCTTGGAGTTGGGGAGGTACAATGAGCAGTTCTTC.

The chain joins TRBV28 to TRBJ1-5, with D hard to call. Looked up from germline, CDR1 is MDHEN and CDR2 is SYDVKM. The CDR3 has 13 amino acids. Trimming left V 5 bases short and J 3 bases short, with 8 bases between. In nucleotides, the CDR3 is TGTGCCAGCAGTACAAGGGTCAATCAGCCCCAGCATTTT. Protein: CASSTRVNQPQHF.

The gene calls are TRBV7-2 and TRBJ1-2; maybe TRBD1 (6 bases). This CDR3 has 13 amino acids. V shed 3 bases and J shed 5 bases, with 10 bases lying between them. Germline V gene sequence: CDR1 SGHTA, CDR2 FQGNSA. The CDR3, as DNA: TGTGCCAGCAGCTTCGACAGGCTGTATGGCTACACCTTC. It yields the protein CASSFDRLYGYTF.

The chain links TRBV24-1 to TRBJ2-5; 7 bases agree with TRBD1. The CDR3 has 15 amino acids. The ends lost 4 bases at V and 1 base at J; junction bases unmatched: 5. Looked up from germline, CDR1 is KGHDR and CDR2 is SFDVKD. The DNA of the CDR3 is TGTGCCACCAGTGACCTTAGGACAGGCCAAGAGACCCAGTACTTC. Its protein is CATSDLRTGQETQYF.

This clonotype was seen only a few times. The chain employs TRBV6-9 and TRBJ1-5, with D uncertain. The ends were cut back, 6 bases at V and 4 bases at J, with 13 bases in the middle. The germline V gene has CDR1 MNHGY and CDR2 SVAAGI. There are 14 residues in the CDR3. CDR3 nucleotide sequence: TGTGCCAGCAGAGTTTGGGCAGATAATCAGCCCCAGCATTTT. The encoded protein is CASRVWADNQPQHF.

The CDR3 here is CASRLTSGTYNEQFF. The CDR3 DNA sequence: TGCGCCAGCAGGTTGACTAGCGGGACTTACAATGAGCAGTTCTTC. J is TRBJ2-1 and V is TRBV5-1; 11 nucleotides line up with TRBD2. Germline assignment: CDR1 SGHRS and CDR2 YFSETQ. V lost 5 bases and J lost 4; bases outside the gene matches: 5. The CDR3 length is 15 residues.

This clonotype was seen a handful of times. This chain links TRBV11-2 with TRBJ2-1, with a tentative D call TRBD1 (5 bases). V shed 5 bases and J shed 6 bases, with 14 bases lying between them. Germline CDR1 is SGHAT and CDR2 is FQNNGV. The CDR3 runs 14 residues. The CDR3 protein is CASSLGPGLNEQFF. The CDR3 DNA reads TGTGCCAGCAGCCTCGGGCCAGGGCTCAATGAGCAGTTCTTC.

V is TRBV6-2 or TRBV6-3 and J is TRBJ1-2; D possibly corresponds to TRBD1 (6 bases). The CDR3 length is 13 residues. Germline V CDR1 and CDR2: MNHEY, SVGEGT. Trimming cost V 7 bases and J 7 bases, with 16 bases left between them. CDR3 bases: TGTGCCAGCATGGAACAGGGCGGTTTTGGCTACACCTTC. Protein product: CASMEQGGFGYTF.

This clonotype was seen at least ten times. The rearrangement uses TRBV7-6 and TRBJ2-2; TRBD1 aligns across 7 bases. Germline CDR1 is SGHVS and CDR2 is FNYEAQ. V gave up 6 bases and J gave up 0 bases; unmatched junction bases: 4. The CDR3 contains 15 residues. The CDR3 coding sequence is TGTGCCAGCAGGAACAGGGGTACGAACACCGGGGAGCTGTTTTTT. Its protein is CASRNRGTNTGELFF.

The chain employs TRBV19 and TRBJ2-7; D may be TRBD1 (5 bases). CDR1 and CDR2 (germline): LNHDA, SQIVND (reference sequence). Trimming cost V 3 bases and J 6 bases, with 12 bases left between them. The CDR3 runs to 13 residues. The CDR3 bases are TGTGCCAGTAGTATCTCAACAGGCTCCGAGCAGTACTTC. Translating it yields CASSISTGSEQYF. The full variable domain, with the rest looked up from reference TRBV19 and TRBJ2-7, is DGGITQSPKYLFRKEGQNVTLSCEQNLNHDAMYWYRQDPGQGLRLIYYSQIVNDFQKGDIAEGYSVSREKKESFPLTVTSAQKNPTAFYLCASSISTGSEQYFGPGTRLTVT.

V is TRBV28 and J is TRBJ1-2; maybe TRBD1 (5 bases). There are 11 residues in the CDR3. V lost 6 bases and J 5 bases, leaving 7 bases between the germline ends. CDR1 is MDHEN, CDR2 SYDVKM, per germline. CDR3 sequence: CASRGDYGYTF. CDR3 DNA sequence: TGTGCCAGCAGGGGGGATTATGGCTACACCTTC.

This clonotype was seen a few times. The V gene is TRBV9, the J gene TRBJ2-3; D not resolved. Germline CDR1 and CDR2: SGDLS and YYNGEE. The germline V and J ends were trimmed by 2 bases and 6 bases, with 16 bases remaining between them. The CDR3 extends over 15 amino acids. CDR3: CASSVQPMTGDTQYF. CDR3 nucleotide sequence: TGTGCCAGCAGCGTTCAACCCATGACCGGGGATACGCAGTATTTT.

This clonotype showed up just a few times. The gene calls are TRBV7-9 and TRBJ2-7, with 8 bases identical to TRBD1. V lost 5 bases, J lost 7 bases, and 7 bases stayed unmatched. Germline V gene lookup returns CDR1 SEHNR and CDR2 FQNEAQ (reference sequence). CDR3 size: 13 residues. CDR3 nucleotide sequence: TGTGCCAGCAGCCCCAGGGGGCTGTGGGAGCAGTACGTC. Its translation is CASSPRGLWEQYV.

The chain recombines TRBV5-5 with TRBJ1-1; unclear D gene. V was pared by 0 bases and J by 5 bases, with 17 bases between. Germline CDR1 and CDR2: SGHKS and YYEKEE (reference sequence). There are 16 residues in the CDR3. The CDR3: CASSLVLQSTGTEAFF. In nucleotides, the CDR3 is TGTGCCAGCAGCTTGGTTTTGCAGTCCACTGGGACTGAAGCTTTCTTT.

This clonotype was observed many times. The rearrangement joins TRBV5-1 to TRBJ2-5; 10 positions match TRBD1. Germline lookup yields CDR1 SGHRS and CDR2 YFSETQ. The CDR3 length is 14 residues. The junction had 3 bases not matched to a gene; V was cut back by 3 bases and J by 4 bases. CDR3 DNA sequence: TGCGCCAGCAGCTCGACAGGGGGCGGAGAGACCCAGTACTTC. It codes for CASSSTGGGETQYF.

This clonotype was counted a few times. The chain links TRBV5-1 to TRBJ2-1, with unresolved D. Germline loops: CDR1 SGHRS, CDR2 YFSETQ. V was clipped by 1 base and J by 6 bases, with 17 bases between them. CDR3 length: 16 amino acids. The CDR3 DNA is TGCGCCAGCAGCTTGTCGGGTGTGGAATTGATCAATGAGCAGTTCTTC. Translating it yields CASSLSGVELINEQFF.

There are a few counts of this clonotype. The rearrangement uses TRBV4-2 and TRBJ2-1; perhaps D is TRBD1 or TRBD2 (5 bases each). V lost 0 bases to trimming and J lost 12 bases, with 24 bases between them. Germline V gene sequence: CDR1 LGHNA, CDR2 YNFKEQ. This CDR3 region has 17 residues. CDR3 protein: CASSQDGGPLADLAQFF. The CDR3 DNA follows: TGTGCCAGCAGCCAAGATGGGGGTCCCCTAGCAGACCTAGCGCAGTTCTTC.

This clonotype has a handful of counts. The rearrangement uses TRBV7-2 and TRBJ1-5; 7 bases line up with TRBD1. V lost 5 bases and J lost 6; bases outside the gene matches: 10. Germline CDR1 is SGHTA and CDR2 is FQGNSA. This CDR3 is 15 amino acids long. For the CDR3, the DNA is TGTGCCAGCAGCCTACGACAGGGCTATCTTCAGCCCCAGCATTTT. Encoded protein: CASSLRQGYLQPQHF.